This T cell receptor beta chain was sequenced in a study of blood T cell repertoires in COVID-19. In the study overall: Samples representing acute and convalescent COVID-19 were sourced from the United States, Italy and Spain. T cells, B-cell-depleted T cells, or PBMCs provided the cDNA or gDNA that served as material.

Original handling: By means of reference gene primer amplification, nucleated cell counts were estimated. Profiled with immunoSEQ multiplex PCR; TCRdb holds only in-frame clones, not every one. The DNA gave D and trimming, while V, J and clone size come from that table. The data contain 130,000 to 150,000 clones, just under 85% of them singletons. This CDR3 has 13 amino acids. Germline CDR1 LNHDA, CDR2 SQIVND (reference sequence). Trimming took off 3 bases at V and 5 bases at J, with 8 bases between the two ends. The clonotype originates from a woman aged 40 to 55 with active or convalescent COVID-19. Source material: peripheral blood. This chain joins TRBV19 and TRBJ1-5; no clear D gene. CDR3 DNA sequence: TGTGCCAGTAGTATTATCGGGGATCAGCCCCAGCATTTT. This gives the protein CASSIIGDQPQHF.